A single sample gave rise to the 30 T cell receptor beta chains below, sequenced in a study of T cells in Graves' hyperthyroidism and ophthalmopathy. Amplification of TCR beta CDR3 regions was performed using RNA transcripts as template. The study used the HTBI primer set for a first-round RT-PCR of the TCR CDR3. TCRdb analysed the multiplex PCR reads with MiXCR anew, one entry per CDR3 protein. The data hold fewer than 900,000 distinct CDR3 sequences, with under 20% observed a single time. The sequencing sample was made of blood. Receptors originate from a woman in her 50s with Graves' hyperthyroidism that later progressed to Graves' ophthalmopathy.

The chain joins TRBV4-1 to TRBJ2-1; tentatively, D is TRBD2 (7 bases). CDR1 is MGHRA, CDR2 YSYEKL, per germline. The CDR3 has 18 amino acids. Between the trimmed V and J ends, which lost 1 base and 8 bases, there was a span of 24 bases. This CDR3 is CASSQGPGGQGRRYEQFF. CDR3 bases: TGCGCCAGCAGCCAAGGCCCGGGGGGCCAGGGACGACGGTATGAGCAGTTCTTC.

Many counts were recorded for this clonotype. The rearrangement uses TRBV5-1 and TRBJ2-7; TRBD1 agrees at 7 bases. V lost 4 bases, J lost 0 bases, and 4 bases stayed unmatched. Germline V gene sequence: CDR1 SGHRS, CDR2 YFSETQ. The CDR3 runs to 14 residues. For the CDR3, the DNA is TGCGCCAGCAGCAAGGGACAGAGCTCCTACGAGCAGTACTTC. Its protein product is CASSKGQSSYEQYF.

This rearrangement joins TRBV13 to TRBJ2-7; the match to TRBD1 covers 10 bases. There are 16 residues in the CDR3. Per the germline V gene, CDR1 is PRHDT and CDR2 is FYEKMQ (reference sequence). The V segment lost 5 bases and the J segment 7 bases; nucleotides outside the gene matches: 14. The CDR3 sequence: CASSRGGWTGGQEQYF. DNA of the CDR3: TGTGCCAGCAGCCGAGGGGGCTGGACAGGGGGTCAAGAGCAGTACTTC.

V usage is TRBV7-6 and J usage is TRBJ1-1; possibly TRBD1 for D (5 bases). The CDR3 extends over 15 amino acids. Per germline, CDR1 SGHVS and CDR2 FNYEAQ. Between the trimmed V and J ends, which lost 0 bases and 7 bases, there was a span of 15 bases. The CDR3 region is CASSLAASGGSEAFF. CDR3 nucleotide sequence: TGTGCCAGCAGCTTAGCCGCCTCCGGGGGAAGTGAAGCTTTCTTT. The full variable domain, completed using reference TRBV7-6 and TRBJ1-1, is GAGVSQSPRYKVTKRGQDVALRCDPISGHVSLYWYRQALGQGPEFLTYFNYEAQQDKSGLPNDRFSAERPEGSISTLTIQRTEQRDSAMYRCASSLAASGGSEAFFGQGTRLTVV.

This clonotype was recorded at least ten times. The J gene is TRBJ2-7, the V gene TRBV20-1; D perhaps matches TRBD1 (6 bases). From germline, CDR1 is DFQATT and CDR2 SNEGSKA (reference sequence). The CDR3 sequence is 15 residues long. Trimming left V 5 bases short and J 0 bases short, with 17 bases between. CDR3 in amino acids: CSADHREGSSYEQYF. The CDR3 DNA is TGCAGTGCTGACCACAGGGAAGGGAGCTCCTACGAGCAGTACTTC.

This clonotype has at least ten counts. V usage is TRBV5-1 and J usage is TRBJ2-1, with 10 positions matching TRBD2. This CDR3 has 16 residues. The junction had 8 bases not matched to a gene; V was cut back by 0 bases and J by 8 bases. Germline lookup yields CDR1 SGHRS and CDR2 YFSETQ. CDR3 nucleotide sequence: TGCGCCAGCAGCTTGGCCCTCTCTAGCGGGGGCCATGAGCAGTTCTTC. Translating it yields CASSLALSSGGHEQFF.

Points on this clonotype: The germline gene is not matched at one end of the junction; a read error may be the cause. V is TRBV5-1 and J is TRBJ1-6; 10 bases line up with TRBD1. Germline V lookup: CDR1 SGHRS, CDR2 YFSETQ. The CDR3 extends over 16 amino acids. The CDR3: CASSTGQGEYNSPLHF. CDR3 DNA: TGCGCCAGCAGCACCGGACAGGGGGAATATAACTCACCCCTCCACTTT.

The CDR3 loop reads CSARRDSNSPLHF. The CDR3 region has the DNA TGCAGTGCCCGACGGGACAGCAATTCACCCCTCCACTTT. The gene calls are TRBV20-1 and TRBJ1-6; 7 nucleotides agree with TRBD1. The V gene's germline CDR1 is DFQATT and CDR2 SNEGSKA (reference sequence). The junction had 6 bases not matched to a gene; V was cut back by 6 bases and J by 7 bases. This CDR3 region has 13 residues.

In this sample, this clonotype turned up many times. The genes are TRBV2 and TRBJ1-1; 7 nucleotides match TRBD1. Trimming took 3 bases from V and 1 from J; bases not matched to a gene: 8. CDR1 is SNHLY and CDR2 is FYNNEI in the germline V gene. The CDR3 totals 16 residues. The CDR3, as DNA: TGTGCCAGCAGTGATGGGACAGCCTATTCGAACACTGAAGCTTTCTTT. Translation gives CASSDGTAYSNTEAFF.

The chain links TRBV19 to TRBJ2-1; D gene uncertain. Trimming cost V 4 bases and J 4 bases, with 8 bases left between them. CDR3 length equals 13 residues. Germline loops: CDR1 LNHDA, CDR2 SQIVND (reference sequence). CDR3 DNA sequence: TGTGCCAGTAGTAGTCCGGATTACAATGAGCAGTTCTTC. It codes for CASSSPDYNEQFF.

This clonotype was seen at least ten times. The V call is TRBV20-1, the J call TRBJ1-1; D gene ambiguous. The V end lost 5 bases, the J end lost 0 bases, and 4 bases lay between the germline ends. The CDR3 is 11 residues long. The germline gives CDR1 DFQATT, CDR2 SNEGSKA (reference sequence). CDR3 residues: CSARLNTEAFF. The CDR3 DNA follows: TGCAGTGCTCGGTTGAACACTGAAGCTTTCTTT.

With respect to this clonotype: Just one base apart from a much larger clone, this may be a read error. V gene TRBV6-1 combines with J gene TRBJ2-1, with D maybe TRBD2 (6 bases). Germline V lookup: CDR1 MNHNS, CDR2 SASEGT. The CDR3 runs to 17 residues. The CDR3 sequence: CASTYAPGDHSYNEQLF. In DNA, the CDR3 is TGTGCCAGCACCTATGCCCCGGGGGACCACTCCTACAATGAGCAGTTATTC.

Many counts were recorded for this clonotype. The chain joins TRBV12-3 or TRBV12-4 to TRBJ1-2; no reliable D call. Trimming took 6 bases from V and 6 from J, leaving 23 bases between them. CDR3 length equals 16 residues. CDR3 loop: CASSPLKGPIVNGYTF. In nucleotides, the CDR3 is TGTGCCAGCAGCCCCCTGAAAGGACCAATAGTTAATGGCTACACCTTC.

In this sample, this clonotype turned up a few times. A much larger clone sits a single nucleotide away, making a read error possible. The chain links TRBV2 to TRBJ2-1; no firm D call. The germline gives CDR1 SNHLY, CDR2 FYNNEI. This CDR3 is 13 amino acids long. The CDR3 sequence is CASSEMAYNEQLF. The CDR3 DNA sequence: TGTGCCAGCAGTGAAATGGCCTACAATGAGCAGCTCTTC.

This clonotype has at least ten counts. The chain carries TRBV20-1 and TRBJ1-1; D gene ambiguous. This CDR3 is 14 amino acids long. In germline, CDR1 is DFQATT, CDR2 SNEGSKA (reference sequence). V was trimmed by 0 bases and J by 3 bases, leaving 11 bases between them. The CDR3 DNA reads as TGCAGTGCTAGAGATCTGGGTTGGGACACTGAAGCTTTCTTT. Translating it yields CSARDLGWDTEAFF.

This clonotype was detected a few times. The chain links TRBV7-9 to TRBJ1-1; D gene uncertain. CDR3 size: 10 residues. Trimming shortened V by 10 bases and J by 3 bases, and 6 bases separated the two germline ends. The germline gives CDR1 SEHNR, CDR2 FQNEAQ (reference sequence). The CDR3 coding sequence is TGTGCCACCCAAGACACTGAAGCTTTCTTT. The encoded protein is CATQDTEAFF.

This clonotype was seen a handful of times. This chain links TRBV13 with TRBJ1-2, with 8 bases that match TRBD1. Trimming cost V 2 bases and J 5 bases; bases outside gene matches: 7. Germline V gene lookup returns CDR1 PRHDT and CDR2 FYEKMQ (reference sequence). The CDR3 spans 15 residues. The CDR3 sequence is CASSLSPQGDYGYTF. CDR3 bases: TGTGCCAGCAGCTTATCGCCACAGGGGGATTATGGCTACACCTTC.

This clonotype was seen at least ten times. The chain joins TRBV11-1 to TRBJ2-7; 7 bases fit TRBD1. The junction had 8 bases not matched to a gene; V was cut back by 5 bases and J by 4 bases. Germline CDR1 and CDR2: SGHAT and FQDESV (reference sequence). The CDR3 totals 14 residues. The CDR3 bases are TGTGCCAGCAGCCCATCGGACAGGAGGTACGAGCAGTACTTC. Translated: CASSPSDRRYEQYF.

The chain couples TRBV5-1 to TRBJ1-5; D gene uncertain. Per germline, CDR1 SGHRS and CDR2 YFSETQ. This CDR3 has 15 residues. The V end was cut by 4 bases, the J end by 2 bases, with 13 bases between. This CDR3 is CASSPDPTGNQPQHF. The CDR3 DNA reads TGCGCCAGCAGCCCTGACCCCACAGGCAATCAGCCCCAGCATTTT. The variable domain in full, completed from reference TRBV5-1 and TRBJ1-5, reads KAGVTQTPRYLIKTRGQQVTLSCSPISGHRSVSWYQQTPGQGLQFLFEYFSETQRNKGNFPGRFSGRQFSNSRSEMNVSTLELGDSALYLCASSPDPTGNQPQHFGDGTRLSIL.

In its sample, this clonotype was seen many times. The J gene is TRBJ1-1, the V gene TRBV6-1; 7 bases align to TRBD1. Looked up from germline, CDR1 is MNHNS and CDR2 is SASEGT. The ends lost 6 bases at V and 0 bases at J; junction bases unmatched: 10. This CDR3 comprises 16 residues. The CDR3 nucleotides read TGTGCCAGCAGCCAGCTAAGGACAGGCCTGAACACTGAAGCTTTCTTT. Translated: CASSQLRTGLNTEAFF.

Only one count was recorded for this clonotype. The rearrangement links TRBV30 to TRBJ2-5; 13 bases are shared with TRBD2. This CDR3 contains 14 residues. Germline V gene sequence: CDR1 GTSNPN, CDR2 SVGIG (reference sequence). Trimming removed 4 bases from V and 4 bases from J; junction bases left unmatched: 3. In nucleotides, the CDR3 is TGTGCCTGGACCCGGACTAGCGGGGGAGAGACCCAGTACTTC. It encodes CAWTRTSGGETQYF.

The table lists this clonotype with a few counts. V usage is TRBV20-1 and J usage is TRBJ1-6, with 8 positions matching TRBD1. V lost 6 bases to trimming and J lost 9 bases; unmatched junction nucleotides: 4. In germline, CDR1 is DFQATT, CDR2 SNEGSKA (reference sequence). This CDR3 comprises 12 residues. In DNA, the CDR3 is TGCAGTGCCAAAGGGACAGGTTCACCCCTCCACTTT. This encodes CSAKGTGSPLHF.

The chain joins TRBV12-5 to TRBJ2-6; D remains unclear. This CDR3 spans 17 amino acids. Per germline, CDR1 LGHNT and CDR2 FRNRAP. V lost 4 bases to trimming and J lost 0 bases, with 13 bases between them. The CDR3 sequence: CASGSRVVSSGANVLTF. The DNA of the CDR3 is TGTGCTAGTGGTTCCCGGGTCGTTTCCTCTGGGGCCAACGTCCTGACTTTC.

This clonotype was seen at least ten times. At one boundary the junction diverges from the germline segment, which might be a read error. As DNA, the CDR3 is TGTGCCAGCAGCGAAGGCGTAGGGACTGAAGCTTTCTTT. It is translated as CASSEGVGTEAFF. The rearrangement uses TRBV2 and TRBJ1-1; D not certain. CDR1 is SNHLY, CDR2 FYNNEI, per germline. This CDR3 is 13 amino acids long.

This clonotype was observed at least ten times. The J gene is TRBJ1-2, the V gene TRBV11-2; D is uncertain. Per germline, CDR1 SGHAT and CDR2 FQNNGV. The CDR3 has 12 residues. V was shortened by 4 bases and J by 4 bases, with 7 bases between the two germline ends. The CDR3 sequence: CASSSAVYGYTF. In nucleotides, the CDR3 is TGTGCCAGCAGCTCTGCGGTCTATGGCTACACCTTC.

This clonotype appeared many times. This chain joins TRBV18 and TRBJ2-3; D uncertain. Trimming removed 2 bases at V and 0 bases at J, with 12 bases between. Germline V gene data show CDR1 as KGHSH and CDR2 as LQKENI. CDR3 length: 16 amino acids. The CDR3 spells CASSPALVGSTDTQYF. As DNA, the CDR3 is TGTGCCAGCTCACCAGCTCTCGTGGGTAGCACAGATACGCAGTATTTT.

This clonotype was seen more than once but under ten times. This sequence joins TRBV3-1 and TRBJ1-2; D unclear. The V gene lost 0 bases and the J gene lost 3 bases, with 14 bases spanning the gap. The V gene's germline CDR1 is LGHDT and CDR2 YNNKEL (reference sequence). The CDR3 is 16 residues long. CDR3 sequence: CASSQDNRFLYYGYTF. The CDR3 DNA follows: TGTGCCAGCAGCCAAGATAACAGATTCCTCTACTATGGCTACACCTTC.

On this clonotype: One base away lies a much larger clone, so this may be a sequencing read error. The chain joins TRBV3-1 to TRBJ2-2; 7 bases match TRBD1. The CDR3 length is 16 residues. Germline V gene lookup returns CDR1 LGHDT and CDR2 YNNKEL (reference sequence). V gave up 5 bases and J gave up 1 base; unmatched junction bases: 7. The CDR3 sequence is CASSARQGLNTGELFF. The CDR3 DNA reads TGTGCCAGCAGCGCCCGACAGGGATTGAACACCGGGGAGCTGTTTTTT. The full variable domain, in which reference TRBV3-1 and TRBJ2-2 provide the parts outside the CDR3, is DTAVSQTPKYLVTQMGNDKSIKCEQNLGHDTMYWYKQDSKKFLKIMFSYNNKELIINETVPNRFSPKSPDKAHLNLHINSLELGDSAVYFCASSARQGLNTGELFFGEGSRLTVL.

This clonotype was seen many times. This chain links TRBV27 with TRBJ2-5; 16 bases line up with TRBD2. J gave up 5 bases and V 5 bases, and 8 bases lay outside the gene matches. From germline, CDR1 is MNHEY and CDR2 SMNVEV (reference sequence). There are 17 residues in the CDR3. In nucleotides, the CDR3 is TGTGCCAGCAGTGCCGGGACTAGCGGGGGGGCATGGGAGACCCAGTACTTC. It is translated as CASSAGTSGGAWETQYF.

The V gene is TRBV15, the J gene TRBJ1-1; D gene ambiguous. Germline V gene lookup returns CDR1 LNHNV and CDR2 YYDKDF (reference sequence). This CDR3 region has 13 residues. V gave up 4 bases and J gave up 4 bases, with 10 bases separating them. CDR3 residues: CATSNGLATEAFF. The CDR3 DNA reads TGTGCCACCAGCAACGGGTTAGCCACTGAAGCTTTCTTT.